Listed below are T cell receptor beta chains from one sample, sequenced in a study of T-cell memory formation after mild COVID-19. TCRdb independently ran MiXCR on the 5' RACE reads; one entry per CDR3 protein. The data show approximately 500,000 distinct CDR3 sequences, around a quarter seen once. Input material: PBMCs or a T cell subset sorted from them (not recorded which). The receptors stem from an adult woman who had mild COVID-19 (a few samples of this study predate the infection). Cell type and time point are not known. CDR3s include the opening cysteine and the closing phenylalanine or tryptophan. A D gene is named only where the DNA matches it firmly. Clone size is not always given. Where it is, it says once, few, many or a class for expanded clones.

D gene: TRBD1
CDR3 length: 16
V gene: TRBV9
J gene: TRBJ2-7
clone size: -
CDR3 DNA: TGTGCCAGCAGCGCGGCCGGGACAGGGTACTCCTACGAGCAGTACTTC
CDR3 protein: CASSAAGTGYSYEQYF

D gene: TRBD1
CDR3 length: 14
V gene: TRBV14
J gene: TRBJ1-1
clone size: once
CDR3 DNA: TGTGCCAGCAGCCCCAGGGGGTGGGACACTGAAGCTTTCTTT
CDR3 protein: CASSPRGWDTEAFF

D gene: TRBD2
CDR3 length: 18
V gene: TRBV5-1
J gene: TRBJ2-7
clone size: few
CDR3 DNA: TGCGCCAGCAGCTTAACCCCCACCCGGGACTACAGCTCCTACGAGCAGTACTTC
CDR3 protein: CASSLTPTRDYSSYEQYF

D gene: TRBD2
CDR3 length: 16
V gene: TRBV9
J gene: TRBJ2-1
clone size: -
CDR3 DNA: TGTGCCAGCAGCGTAGGCGGGAGGGACTACTACAATGAGCAGTTCTTC
CDR3 protein: CASSVGGRDYYNEQFF

D gene: -
CDR3 length: 19
V gene: TRBV4-3
J gene: TRBJ2-5
clone size: -
CDR3 DNA: TGCGCCAGCAGCCAATTTGCCCTGCCTACCGGGGGCCTAGGGGAGACCCAGTACTTC
CDR3 protein: CASSQFALPTGGLGETQYF

D gene: -
CDR3 length: 14
V gene: TRBV5-6
J gene: TRBJ1-3
clone size: few
CDR3 DNA: TGTGCCAGCAGCCCGGGGGGACCCGGAAACACCATATATTTT
CDR3 protein: CASSPGGPGNTIYF

D gene: TRBD1
CDR3 length: 15
V gene: TRBV4-1
J gene: TRBJ1-1
clone size: few
CDR3 DNA: TGCGCCAGCAGCCAAGTGGGACAGATGAACACTGAAGCTTTCTTT
CDR3 protein: CASSQVGQMNTEAFF

D gene: -
CDR3 length: 12
V gene: TRBV7-3
J gene: TRBJ2-3
clone size: -
CDR3 DNA: TGTGCCAGCAGCTTATTTCCAGATACGCAGTATTTT
CDR3 protein: CASSLFPDTQYF

D gene: -
CDR3 length: 14
V gene: TRBV20-1
J gene: TRBJ2-7
clone size: few
CDR3 DNA: TGCAGTGCCCAGCGGTCTGGAACCTCCTACGAGCAGTACTTC
CDR3 protein: CSAQRSGTSYEQYF

D gene: TRBD1
CDR3 length: 16
V gene: TRBV9
J gene: TRBJ2-1
clone size: few
CDR3 DNA: TGTGCCAGCAGCGTAGTGGGGACAGGGTTAATCAATGAGCAGTTCTTC
CDR3 protein: CASSVVGTGLINEQFF

D gene: TRBD1
CDR3 length: 19
V gene: TRBV11-3
J gene: TRBJ2-4
clone size: few
CDR3 DNA: TGTGCCAGCAGCTCCCGACAGGGACGGGCTTGGCAAGACAAAAACATTCAGTACTTC
CDR3 protein: CASSSRQGRAWQDKNIQYF

D gene: -
CDR3 length: 13
V gene: TRBV29-1
J gene: TRBJ2-5
clone size: -
CDR3 DNA: TGCAGCGTTGAAGGCGGGACCCAAGAGACCCAGTACTTC
CDR3 protein: CSVEGGTQETQYF

D gene: -
CDR3 length: 15
V gene: TRBV4-1
J gene: TRBJ2-2
clone size: -
CDR3 DNA: TGCGCCAGTCAAACGACAGCTATCTACACCGGGGAGCTGTTTTTT
CDR3 protein: CASQTTAIYTGELFF

D gene: -
CDR3 length: 15
V gene: TRBV5-1
J gene: TRBJ2-7
clone size: -
CDR3 DNA: TGCGCCAGCAGCTTGGCCGGGACCGAGTCCTACGAGCAGTACTTC
CDR3 protein: CASSLAGTESYEQYF

D gene: -
CDR3 length: 10
V gene: TRBV25-1
J gene: TRBJ1-5
clone size: -
CDR3 DNA: TGTGCCAGCACCCTCCACCTCAAGCATTTT
CDR3 protein: CASTLHLKHF

D gene: -
CDR3 length: 12
V gene: TRBV19
J gene: TRBJ2-1
clone size: -
CDR3 DNA: TGTGCCAGTAGTGCAGGGGACAATGAGCAGTTCTTC
CDR3 protein: CASSAGDNEQFF

D gene: TRBD2
CDR3 length: 18
V gene: TRBV24-1
J gene: TRBJ2-3
clone size: -
CDR3 DNA: TGTGCCACCAGTGATACGGGACTAGCGGGAGGGCTTGGAGATACGCAGTATTTT
CDR3 protein: CATSDTGLAGGLGDTQYF

D gene: -
CDR3 length: 12
V gene: TRBV11-2
J gene: TRBJ2-3
clone size: -
CDR3 DNA: TGTGCCAGCAGCGGGGCCACAGATACGCAGTATTTT
CDR3 protein: CASSGATDTQYF

D gene: -
CDR3 length: 16
V gene: TRBV7-9
J gene: TRBJ1-1
clone size: few
CDR3 DNA: TGTGCCAGCAGCTCCCGGGGGGGCAGGGTAGCCACTGAAGCTTTCTTT
CDR3 protein: CASSSRGGRVATEAFF

D gene: TRBD2
CDR3 length: 15
V gene: TRBV9
J gene: TRBJ2-5
clone size: -
CDR3 DNA: TGTGCCAGCAGCTCAAGCGGGGGGAGACAAGAGACCCAGTACTTC
CDR3 protein: CASSSSGGRQETQYF

D gene: -
CDR3 length: 14
V gene: TRBV5-1
J gene: TRBJ2-3
clone size: -
CDR3 DNA: TGCGCCAGCAGAAAGGGATTCAGCACAGATACGCAGTATTTT
CDR3 protein: CASRKGFSTDTQYF

D gene: -
CDR3 length: 15
V gene: TRBV6-2/TRBV6-3
J gene: TRBJ2-5
clone size: few
CDR3 DNA: TGTGCCAGCAGTTACGCCGACGGGACTCAAGAGACCCAGTACTTC
CDR3 protein: CASSYADGTQETQYF

D gene: -
CDR3 length: 15
V gene: TRBV20-1
J gene: TRBJ1-2
clone size: few
CDR3 DNA: TGCAGTGCTAGAGATCGAGGCAGGGGTAACTATGGCTACACCTTC
CDR3 protein: CSARDRGRGNYGYTF

D gene: -
CDR3 length: 14
V gene: TRBV7-9
J gene: TRBJ2-4
clone size: many
CDR3 DNA: TGTGCCAGCAGTGACGAGCTAGCCAAAAACATTCAGTACTTC
CDR3 protein: CASSDELAKNIQYF

D gene: -
CDR3 length: 15
V gene: TRBV5-5
J gene: TRBJ2-5
clone size: few
CDR3 DNA: TGTGCCAGCAGCCGCGGACAGGCCGGGAGGGAGACCCAGTACTTC
CDR3 protein: CASSRGQAGRETQYF

D gene: -
CDR3 length: 13
V gene: TRBV5-1
J gene: TRBJ1-2
clone size: -
CDR3 DNA: TGCGCCAGCAGACCGAATGCTGACTATGGCTACACCTTC
CDR3 protein: CASRPNADYGYTF

D gene: -
CDR3 length: 13
V gene: TRBV9
J gene: TRBJ2-5
clone size: few
CDR3 DNA: TGTGCCAGCAGCGTATTCGGTGAAGAGACCCAGTACTTC
CDR3 protein: CASSVFGEETQYF

D gene: TRBD1
CDR3 length: 15
V gene: TRBV7-9
J gene: TRBJ2-1
clone size: -
CDR3 DNA: TGTGCCAGCAGCTTAGCACCTGACAGGGGCTATGAGCAGTTCTTC
CDR3 protein: CASSLAPDRGYEQFF

D gene: TRBD1
CDR3 length: 14
V gene: TRBV4-3
J gene: TRBJ1-2
clone size: -
CDR3 DNA: TGCGCCAGCAGCCATGTGGACAGGGTGGATGGCTACACCTTC
CDR3 protein: CASSHVDRVDGYTF

D gene: -
CDR3 length: 16
V gene: TRBV12-3/TRBV12-4
J gene: TRBJ1-3
clone size: -
CDR3 DNA: TGTGCCAGCAGTTTAGGTTTGGGGCTCGGTGGAAACACCATATATTTT
CDR3 protein: CASSLGLGLGGNTIYF

D gene: TRBD1
CDR3 length: 16
V gene: TRBV7-9
J gene: TRBJ2-3
clone size: few
CDR3 DNA: TGTGCCAGCAGCTTTCGAGGGGGCTGGAGCACAGATACGCAGTATTTT
CDR3 protein: CASSFRGGWSTDTQYF

D gene: -
CDR3 length: 15
V gene: TRBV9
J gene: TRBJ1-3
clone size: few
CDR3 DNA: TGTGCCAGCAGCGTAGATGGCAACTCTGGAAACACCATATATTTT
CDR3 protein: CASSVDGNSGNTIYF

D gene: -
CDR3 length: 14
V gene: TRBV7-9
J gene: TRBJ2-7
clone size: -
CDR3 DNA: TGTGCCAGCAGCTCTAGCAGTACTCTTTACGAGCAGTACTTC
CDR3 protein: CASSSSSTLYEQYF

D gene: TRBD1
CDR3 length: 18
V gene: TRBV27
J gene: TRBJ1-6
clone size: few
CDR3 DNA: TGTGCCAGCAGTTTGGTAACAGGGGGCACCGGCTATAATTCACCCCTCCACTTT
CDR3 protein: CASSLVTGGTGYNSPLHF

D gene: -
CDR3 length: 15
V gene: TRBV2
J gene: TRBJ2-2
clone size: few
CDR3 DNA: TGTGCCAGTCGGATCCGGGCTGGGATCACCGGGGAGCTGTTTTTT
CDR3 protein: CASRIRAGITGELFF

D gene: -
CDR3 length: 15
V gene: TRBV2
J gene: TRBJ2-7
clone size: -
CDR3 DNA: TGTGCCAGCAGTGAGAGGTGGATTGAACCCTACGAGCAGTACTTC
CDR3 protein: CASSERWIEPYEQYF

D gene: -
CDR3 length: 19
V gene: TRBV20-1
J gene: TRBJ2-7
clone size: -
CDR3 DNA: TGCAGTGCTACCGAATTGAAGGACAGCCAGACCGGGGGACCCTACGAGCAGTACTTC
CDR3 protein: CSATELKDSQTGGPYEQYF

D gene: -
CDR3 length: 11
V gene: TRBV10-3
J gene: TRBJ2-1
clone size: few
CDR3 DNA: TGTGCCATCAGTGAGTCTTATGAGCAGTTCTTC
CDR3 protein: CAISESYEQFF

D gene: TRBD2
CDR3 length: 13
V gene: TRBV7-3
J gene: TRBJ2-1
clone size: few
CDR3 DNA: TGTGCCAGCAGCTGGACTAGCGTCAGTGAGCAGTTCTTC
CDR3 protein: CASSWTSVSEQFF